Listed here is a single T cell receptor (beta chain). The data belong to a study of shared T cell receptors in the human thymus. Sequenced by immunoSEQ multiplex PCR; TCRdb stores in-frame clones only, minus some. The repertoire has about 540,000 clones, about four fifths of them found once; the top ten carry about 0.014%. These sequences were also reported in another study, on human thymus T cells. That paper states: Surgeons resected thymus tissue during corrective heart surgery. Seemingly biased V and J gene usage marked thymic and blood repertoires. Unrelated people showed highly overlapping thymic repertoires, related research reported.

The sequence derives from a boy under two years old with a congenital heart defect. What was sequenced was thymocytes.

The CDR3 DNA reads as TGTGCCAGCAGCAAAGAGGCGGACAGGCGTATGAACACTGAAGCTTTCTTT. Its translation is CASSKEADRRMNTEAFF. The gene calls are TRBV21-1 and TRBJ1-1; TRBD1 was called by the table and not checked on the DNA. TRBV21-1 is recorded as a pseudogene. The CDR3 sequence is 17 residues long.